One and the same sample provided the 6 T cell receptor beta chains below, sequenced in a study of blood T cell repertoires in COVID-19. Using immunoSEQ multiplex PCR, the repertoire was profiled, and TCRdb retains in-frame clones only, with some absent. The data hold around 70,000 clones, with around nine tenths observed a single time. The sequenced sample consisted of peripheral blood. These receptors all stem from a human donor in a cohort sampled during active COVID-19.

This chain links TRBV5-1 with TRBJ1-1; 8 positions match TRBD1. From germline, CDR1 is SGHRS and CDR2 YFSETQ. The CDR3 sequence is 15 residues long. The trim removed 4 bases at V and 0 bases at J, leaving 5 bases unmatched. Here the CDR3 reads CASSAPGQVNTEAFF. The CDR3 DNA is TGCGCCAGCAGCGCCCCGGGACAGGTGAACACTGAAGCTTTCTTT.

The CDR3 spells CASSYSTGNNSPLHF. The CDR3 DNA reads TGTGCCAGCAGTTACTCGACAGGGAATAATTCACCCCTCCACTTT. The chain carries TRBV6-5 and TRBJ1-6; TRBD1 matches at 7 bases. CDR1 and CDR2 from the germline V gene are MNHEY and SVGAGI. CDR3 length equals 15 residues. After removal of 0 bases from V and 5 bases from J, the junction contained 1 base not matched to a gene.

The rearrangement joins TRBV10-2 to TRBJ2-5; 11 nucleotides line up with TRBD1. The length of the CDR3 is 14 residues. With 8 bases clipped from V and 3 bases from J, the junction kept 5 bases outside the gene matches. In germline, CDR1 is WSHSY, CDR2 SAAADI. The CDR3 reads CASWGQGVKETQYF. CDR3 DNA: TGCGCCAGCTGGGGACAGGGGGTCAAAGAGACCCAGTACTTC.

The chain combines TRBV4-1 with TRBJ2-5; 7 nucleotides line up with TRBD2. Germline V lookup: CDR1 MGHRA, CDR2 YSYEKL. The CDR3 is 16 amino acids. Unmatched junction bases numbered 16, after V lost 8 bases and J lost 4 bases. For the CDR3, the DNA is TGCGCCAGCTCGGGGAGGTGGGGGGGGACCGGAGAGACCCAGTACTTC. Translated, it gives CASSGRWGGTGETQYF.

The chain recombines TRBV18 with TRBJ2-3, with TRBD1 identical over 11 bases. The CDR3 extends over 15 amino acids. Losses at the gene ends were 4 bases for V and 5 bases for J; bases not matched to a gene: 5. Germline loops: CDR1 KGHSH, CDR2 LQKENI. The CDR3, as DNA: TGTGCCAGCTCACTACGGACAGGGGGCCAAGATACGCAGTATTTT. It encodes CASSLRTGGQDTQYF.

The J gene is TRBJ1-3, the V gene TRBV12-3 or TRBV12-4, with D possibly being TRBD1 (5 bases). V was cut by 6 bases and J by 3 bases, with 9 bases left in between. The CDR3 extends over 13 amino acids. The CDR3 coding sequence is TGTGCCAGCAGCCAAACAGGTGGAAACACCATATATTTT. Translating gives CASSQTGGNTIYF.